This TCR beta chain is drawn from a study of blood T cell repertoires in COVID-19. At the level of the study: T cells, B-cell-depleted T cells, or PBMCs provided the cDNA or gDNA that served as material.

The junction had 4 bases not matched to a gene; V was cut back by 4 bases and J by 2 bases. In germline, CDR1 is MDHEN, CDR2 SYDVKM. The CDR3 spans 14 residues. The method was immunoSEQ multiplex PCR; TCRdb's version includes in-frame clones alone and lacks a portion of them. Of approximately 220,000 clones in the sample, about four fifths were seen once. This chain links TRBV28 with TRBJ2-7, with 8 bases matching TRBD2. The receptor was isolated from a woman aged 45-59 years with acute or convalescent COVID-19. Sequences were obtained from peripheral blood. The CDR3 region has the DNA TGTGCCAGCAGTTCGGCGACTAGCGCCTACGAGCAGTACTTC. Protein: CASSSATSAYEQYF.